A single sample gave rise to the 6 T cell receptor beta chains below, sequenced in a study of T cells expressing NK-cell markers (TCRdb year 2020). The method behind the library was 5' RACE. The data were produced on an Illumina HiSeq 2000. The reads underwent TCRdb reprocessing, giving one record for each CDR3 protein sequence and no DNA. The table for this sample shows over 200,000 distinct CDR3 sequences. The ten largest clones add up to about 0.39% of the sample. Sequences were obtained from blood T cells: a sorted CD56 or NKG2C T cell subset, CD4+ or CD8+ T cells, or bulk PBMC T cells (not recorded which). These receptors all come from a man aged 18-30 years in good health. Donor details come from another sample of the same person, matched by shared clones.

CDR3 sequence: CASSLGGKGQETQYF. The rearrangement links TRBV5-1 to TRBJ2-5; TCRdb names TRBD1, which stays unverified in the absence of DNA. The CDR3 runs 15 residues. CDR1 and CDR2 from the germline V gene are SGHRS and YFSETQ. The complete variable domain, with remaining parts taken from reference TRBV5-1 and TRBJ2-5, reads KAGVTQTPRYLIKTRGQQVTLSCSPISGHRSVSWYQQTPGQGLQFLFEYFSETQRNKGNFPGRFSGRQFSNSRSEMNVSTLELGDSALYLCASSLGGKGQETQYFGPGTRLLVL.

CDR3 amino acids: CASRDSGEGYTF. This chain uses TRBV6-8 with TRBJ1-2; the TCRdb D gene call, TRBD1, has no DNA to confirm it. Germline V gene data show CDR1 as MNHGY and CDR2 as SAAAGT. The CDR3 consists of 12 residues.

The chain joins TRBV14 to TRBJ2-7; TCRdb returns TRBD1, unconfirmable since there is no DNA. This CDR3 comprises 15 residues. The germline V gene has CDR1 SGHDN and CDR2 FVKESK. The CDR3 sequence: CASSTRTGGLGEQYF. The complete variable domain, with remaining parts taken from reference TRBV14 and TRBJ2-7, reads EAGVTQFPSHSVIEKGQTVTLRCDPISGHDNLYWYRRVMGKEIKFLLHFVKESKQDESGMPNNRFLAERTGGTYSTLKVQPAELEDSGVYFCASSTRTGGLGEQYFGPGTRLTVT.

The chain has TRBV12-3 or TRBV12-4 and TRBJ2-1; no DNA is available, so the TRBD2 call from TCRdb remains unchecked. CDR3 length: 14 amino acids. The CDR3 is CASSLITSDVEQFF.

This sequence joins TRBV12-3 or TRBV12-4 and TRBJ2-2; TCRdb lists TRBD2, though no DNA is available to test this call. CDR3 length equals 14 residues. The CDR3 loop is CASSLTGRAGELFF.

V gene TRBV12-3 or TRBV12-4 combines with J gene TRBJ1-6; TCRdb names TRBD1, which stays unverified in the absence of DNA. There are 12 residues in the CDR3. The CDR3 reads CASSMSRGPLHF.